Shown below are 6 T cell receptor beta chains from a single sample sequenced in a study of cytomegalovirus exposure and HLA in healthy donors. PCR primers comprised 60 Vbeta and 13 Jbeta primers. The protocol was immunoSEQ multiplex PCR, while the TCRdb copy is restricted to in-frame clones and leaves out a portion. The sample shows around 170,000 clones, 65% to 85% of them seen only once. The sequenced sample consisted of PBMCs. The receptor set was obtained from a man between 45 and 60 years old in good health and CMV-seronegative.

The V gene is TRBV7-2, the J gene TRBJ2-5; no firm D call. Trimming shortened V by 1 base and J by 2 bases, and 5 bases separated the two germline ends. The CDR3 is 13 amino acids. From germline, CDR1 is SGHTA and CDR2 FQGNSA. CDR3 sequence: CASSLEQQETQYF. In DNA form, the CDR3 reads TGTGCCAGCAGCTTAGAACAACAAGAGACCCAGTACTTC.

CDR3 in DNA: TGTGCCAGCAGCTTTGGGGGCCCCAACACTGAAGCTTTCTTT. Translated: CASSFGGPNTEAFF. This rearrangement joins TRBV11-2 to TRBJ1-1; D may be TRBD1 (6 bases). CDR3 length: 14 amino acids. Germline CDR1 is SGHAT and CDR2 is FQNNGV. V was cut by 3 bases and J by 2 bases, with 10 bases left in between.

This rearrangement joins TRBV28 to TRBJ2-2, with a tentative D call TRBD1 (5 bases). This CDR3 has 17 amino acids. Germline V gives CDR1 MDHEN, CDR2 SYDVKM. V lost 9 bases to trimming and J lost 4 bases, with 24 bases between them. CDR3: CASQLPSGQGRTGELFF. For the CDR3, the DNA is TGTGCCAGTCAACTCCCGAGTGGGCAGGGCCGCACCGGGGAGCTGTTTTTT.

V gene TRBV19 combines with J gene TRBJ1-5; TRBD1 matches 8 bases. V was pared by 9 bases and J by 5 bases, with 9 bases of the junction left unmatched. The CDR3 has 14 residues. Germline CDR1 is LNHDA and CDR2 is SQIVND (reference sequence). The CDR3 DNA sequence: TGTGCCAGCGAATGGACAGGGACCTATCAGCCCCAGCATTTT. It codes for CASEWTGTYQPQHF.

This clone was recorded only once. The rearrangement links TRBV30 to TRBJ2-7; 9 bases agree with TRBD1. The germline CDR1 and CDR2 sequences are GTSNPN and SVGIG (reference sequence). Germline trimming cut 0 bases from V and 6 bases from J; bases unmatched to any gene: 6. The CDR3 is 14 residues long. CDR3: CAWSVGTGFSEQYF. The CDR3, as DNA: TGTGCCTGGAGTGTAGGGACAGGGTTCTCCGAGCAGTACTTC.

The CDR3 coding sequence is TGCGCCAGCAGCTGGGCCACAGAAGAGACCCAGTACTTC. This translates into CASSWATEETQYF. The V and J genes are TRBV5-1 and TRBJ2-5, with no clear D. The length of the CDR3 is 13 residues. Germline lookup yields CDR1 SGHRS and CDR2 YFSETQ. V lost 3 bases, J lost 3 bases, and 9 bases lay in between. Looking up the rest from reference TRBV5-1 and TRBJ2-5 gives the full variable domain: KAGVTQTPRYLIKTRGQQVTLSCSPISGHRSVSWYQQTPGQGLQFLFEYFSETQRNKGNFPGRFSGRQFSNSRSEMNVSTLELGDSALYLCASSWATEETQYFGPGTRLLVL.